This TCR beta chain derives from a study of lymphopenia after photon versus proton radiotherapy. Study findings and constraints: Post-nadir TCR diversity decline inversely tracked overall survival among those who died. Survival link was tested only in deceased patients; proton benefit remains a possibility.

The sample holds a few counts of this clone. Its antigen is not known. Repertoires were generated with immunoSEQ multiplex PCR, while TCRdb's copy carries only in-frame clones and drops some. The table records about 25,000 clones, under 85% of them present only once. This CDR3 has 16 amino acids. In germline, CDR1 is MDHEN, CDR2 SYDVKM. V gave up 5 bases and J gave up 6 bases, with 20 bases separating them. The sample consisted of peripheral blood, taken from a patient treated with photon-based radiotherapy. The chain is built from TRBV28 and TRBJ1-5; D possibly corresponds to TRBD1 (6 bases). The TCR comes from a woman aged 45-60 years with pancreatic cancer. The CDR3 is CASSSLGRGNPQPQHF. The CDR3 coding sequence is TGTGCCAGCAGTAGCTTAGGGAGGGGGAACCCTCAGCCCCAGCATTTT. The whole variable domain, filled in from reference TRBV28 and TRBJ1-5, reads DVKVTQSSRYLVKRTGEKVFLECVQDMDHENMFWYRQDPGLGLRLIYFSYDVKMKEKGDIPEGYSVSREKKERFSLILESASTNQTSMYLCASSSLGRGNPQPQHFGDGTRLSIL.